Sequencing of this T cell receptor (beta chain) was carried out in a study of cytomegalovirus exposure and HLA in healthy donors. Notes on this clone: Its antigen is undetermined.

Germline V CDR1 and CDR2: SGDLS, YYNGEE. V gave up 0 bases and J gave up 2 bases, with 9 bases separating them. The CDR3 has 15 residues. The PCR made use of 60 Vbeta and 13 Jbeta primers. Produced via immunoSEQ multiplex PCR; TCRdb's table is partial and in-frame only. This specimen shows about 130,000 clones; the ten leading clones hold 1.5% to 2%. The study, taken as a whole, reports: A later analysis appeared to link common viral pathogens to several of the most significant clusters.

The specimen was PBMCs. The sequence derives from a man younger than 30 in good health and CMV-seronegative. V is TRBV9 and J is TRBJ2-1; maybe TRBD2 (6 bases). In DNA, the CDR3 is TGTGCCAGCAGCGTAGATAGCGGTCCCTACAATGAGCAGTTCTTC. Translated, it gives CASSVDSGPYNEQFF.